The following is a T cell receptor beta chain sequence with its context. Germline CDR1 is MNHNS and CDR2 is SASEGT. The CDR3 is made up of 18 amino acids. V was shortened by 4 bases and J by 5 bases, with 26 bases between the two germline ends. This entry comes from a study of shared clonotypes between healthy human individuals. Across the study: The people who gave samples were two women and a few men aged 18 to 49.

Those who donated were healthy HIV-negative adults, with no recent acute infections or vaccinations reported. Caucasian adults living in Nashville, Tennessee, provided all samples. Profiled with immunoSEQ multiplex PCR; TCRdb holds only in-frame clones, not every one. The sample has over 95,000 clones, around 73% seen once. The source is a woman aged 30 to 39 in good health. The sequenced sample consisted of memory CD8+ T cells sorted from blood. The subset: CD45RO+ cells pooled with CCR7-negative TemRA cells. The chain carries TRBV6-1 and TRBJ1-2, with D possibly being TRBD1 (5 bases). DNA of the CDR3: TGTGCCAGCAGTGGATTCCCGGGGCCCGTTCTTCGGGCGTATGGCTACACCTTC. Translating it yields CASSGFPGPVLRAYGYTF.